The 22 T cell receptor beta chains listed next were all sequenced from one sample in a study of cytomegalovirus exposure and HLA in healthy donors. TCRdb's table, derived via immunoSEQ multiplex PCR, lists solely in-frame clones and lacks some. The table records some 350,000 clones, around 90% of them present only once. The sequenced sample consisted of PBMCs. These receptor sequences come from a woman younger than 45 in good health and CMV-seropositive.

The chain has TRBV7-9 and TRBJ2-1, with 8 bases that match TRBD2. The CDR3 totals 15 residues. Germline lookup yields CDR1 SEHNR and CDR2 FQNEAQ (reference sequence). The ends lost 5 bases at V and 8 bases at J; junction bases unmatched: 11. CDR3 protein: CASSPRTSRGDEQFF. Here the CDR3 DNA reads TGTGCCAGCAGCCCACGGACTAGCCGTGGAGATGAGCAGTTCTTC.

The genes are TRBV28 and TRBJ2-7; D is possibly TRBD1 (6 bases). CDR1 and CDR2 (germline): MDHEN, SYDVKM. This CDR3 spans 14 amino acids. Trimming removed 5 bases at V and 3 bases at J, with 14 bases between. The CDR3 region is CASSQPRDNYEQYF. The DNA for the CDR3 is TGTGCCAGCAGTCAACCCCGGGACAACTACGAGCAGTACTTC.

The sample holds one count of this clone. The DNA for the CDR3 is TGTGCCAGCCTCAATGCGGCGTCCGTCACCGGGGAGCTGTTTTTT. Translated, it gives CASLNAASVTGELFF. The chain has TRBV6-5 and TRBJ2-2, with D unresolved. The CDR3 extends over 15 amino acids. Germline CDR1 and CDR2: MNHEY and SVGAGI. Trimming pared 8 bases from V and 4 bases from J, leaving 17 bases between.

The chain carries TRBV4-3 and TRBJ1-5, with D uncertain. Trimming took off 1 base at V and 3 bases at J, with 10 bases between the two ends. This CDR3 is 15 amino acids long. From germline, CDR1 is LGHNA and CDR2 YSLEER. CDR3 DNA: TGCGCCAGCAGCCAAGGGTTAAATAACAATCAGCCCCAGCATTTT. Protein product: CASSQGLNNNQPQHF.

CDR3 in amino acids: CASSQEGSGIYEQYF. CDR3 DNA sequence: TGCGCCAGCAGCCAAGAAGGTAGCGGAATTTACGAGCAGTACTTC. V and J are TRBV4-1 and TRBJ2-7; TRBD2 might be the D (6 bases). Germline loops: CDR1 MGHRA, CDR2 YSYEKL. V was shortened by 0 bases and J by 4 bases, with 13 bases between the two germline ends. This CDR3 spans 15 amino acids.

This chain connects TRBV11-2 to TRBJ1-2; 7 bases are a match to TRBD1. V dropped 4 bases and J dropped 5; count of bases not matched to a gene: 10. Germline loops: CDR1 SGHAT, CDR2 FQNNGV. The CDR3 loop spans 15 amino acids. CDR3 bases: TGTGCCAGCAGCTCGACGACAGGGCGGAGGTATGGCTACACCTTC. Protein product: CASSSTTGRRYGYTF. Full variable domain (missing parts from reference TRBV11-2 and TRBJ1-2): EAGVAQSPRYKIIEKRQSVAFWCNPISGHATLYWYQQILGQGPKLLIQFQNNGVVDDSQLPKDRFSAERLKGVDSTLKIQPAKLEDSAVYLCASSSTTGRRYGYTFGSGTRLTVV.

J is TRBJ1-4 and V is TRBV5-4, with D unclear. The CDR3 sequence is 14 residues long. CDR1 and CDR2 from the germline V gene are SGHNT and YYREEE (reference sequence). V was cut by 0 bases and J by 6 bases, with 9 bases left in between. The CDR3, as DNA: TGTGCCAGCAGCTTGGCAGGCCGCCATGAAAAACTGTTTTTT. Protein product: CASSLAGRHEKLFF.

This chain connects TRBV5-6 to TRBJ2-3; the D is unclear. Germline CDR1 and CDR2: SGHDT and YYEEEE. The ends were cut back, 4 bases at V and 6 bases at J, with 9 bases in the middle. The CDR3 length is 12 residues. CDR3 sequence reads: CASSRRWDTQYF. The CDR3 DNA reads TGTGCCAGCAGCCGAAGGTGGGATACGCAGTATTTT.

The CDR3 sequence is CASSSSSGSLSDEQYF. CDR3 in DNA: TGTGCCAGCAGCTCTAGTAGCGGGAGTTTGTCGGACGAGCAGTACTTC. The chain couples TRBV7-9 to TRBJ2-7, with TRBD2 identical over 9 bases. V was pared by 4 bases and J by 5 bases, with 12 bases of the junction left unmatched. This CDR3 spans 16 amino acids. Per germline, CDR1 SEHNR and CDR2 FQNEAQ (reference sequence).

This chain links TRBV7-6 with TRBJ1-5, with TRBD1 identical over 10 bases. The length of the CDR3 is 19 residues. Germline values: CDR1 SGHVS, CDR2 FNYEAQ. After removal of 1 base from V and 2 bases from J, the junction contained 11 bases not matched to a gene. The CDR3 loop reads CASSLGTGGYGYGNQPQHF. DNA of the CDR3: TGTGCCAGCAGCTTAGGGACAGGGGGATATGGATATGGCAATCAGCCCCAGCATTTT.

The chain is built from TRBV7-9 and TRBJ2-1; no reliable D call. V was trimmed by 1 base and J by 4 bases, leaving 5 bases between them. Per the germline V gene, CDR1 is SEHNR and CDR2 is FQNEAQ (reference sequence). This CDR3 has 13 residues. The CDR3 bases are TGTGCCAGCAGCTTAGTTACATACAATGAGCAGTTCTTC. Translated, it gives CASSLVTYNEQFF.

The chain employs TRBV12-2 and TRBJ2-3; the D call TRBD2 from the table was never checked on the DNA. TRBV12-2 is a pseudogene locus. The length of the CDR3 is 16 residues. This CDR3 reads CASRSYLAQPSYTQYF. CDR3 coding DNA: TGTGCAAGTCGCTCGTATTTAGCGCAGCCTTCCTATACGCAGTATTTT.

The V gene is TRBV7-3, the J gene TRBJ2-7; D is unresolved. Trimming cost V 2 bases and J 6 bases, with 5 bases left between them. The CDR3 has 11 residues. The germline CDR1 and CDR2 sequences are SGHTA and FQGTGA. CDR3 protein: CASSLFFEQYF. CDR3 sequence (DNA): TGTGCCAGCAGCTTATTCTTCGAGCAGTACTTC.

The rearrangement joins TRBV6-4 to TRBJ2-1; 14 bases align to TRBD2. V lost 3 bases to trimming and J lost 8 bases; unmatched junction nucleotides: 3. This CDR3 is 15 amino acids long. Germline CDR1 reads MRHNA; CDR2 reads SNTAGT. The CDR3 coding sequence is TGTGCCAGCAGTGAAGGGACTAGCGGGAGCGATGAGCAGTTCTTC. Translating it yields CASSEGTSGSDEQFF.

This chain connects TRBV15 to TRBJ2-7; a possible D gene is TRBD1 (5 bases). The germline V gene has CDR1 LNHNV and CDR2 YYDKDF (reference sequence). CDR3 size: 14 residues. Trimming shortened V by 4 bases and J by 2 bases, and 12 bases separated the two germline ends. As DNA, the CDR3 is TGTGCCACCAGCACAATTGACAGTCCCTACGAGCAGTACTTC. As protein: CATSTIDSPYEQYF. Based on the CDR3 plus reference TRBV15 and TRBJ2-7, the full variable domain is DAMVIQNPRYQVTQFGKPVTLSCSQTLNHNVMYWYQQKSSQAPKLLFHYYDKDFNNEADTPDNFQSRRPNTSFCFLDIRSPGLGDTAMYLCATSTIDSPYEQYFGPGTRLTVT.

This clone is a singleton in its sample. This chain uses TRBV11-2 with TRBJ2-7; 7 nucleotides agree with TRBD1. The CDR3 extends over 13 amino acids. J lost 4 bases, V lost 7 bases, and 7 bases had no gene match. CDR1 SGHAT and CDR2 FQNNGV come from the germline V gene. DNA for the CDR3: TGTGCCAGCACCAAGGGGGCGAGATACGAGCAGTACTTC. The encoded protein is CASTKGARYEQYF.

In DNA form, the CDR3 reads TGCAGCGTTGAAGATCGGGGAGATACGCAGTATTTT. Its protein product is CSVEDRGDTQYF. V usage is TRBV29-1 and J usage is TRBJ2-3, with a tentative D call TRBD2 (5 bases). This CDR3 is 12 amino acids long. V was trimmed by 0 bases and J by 5 bases, leaving 6 bases between them. Germline lookup yields CDR1 SQVTM and CDR2 ANQGSEA.

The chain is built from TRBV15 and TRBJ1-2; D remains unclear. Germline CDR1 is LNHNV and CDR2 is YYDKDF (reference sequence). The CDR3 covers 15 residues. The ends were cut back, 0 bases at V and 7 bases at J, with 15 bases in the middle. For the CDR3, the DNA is TGTGCCACCAGCAGAGACAAACAGAGATTCGGTGGCTACACCTTC. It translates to CATSRDKQRFGGYTF. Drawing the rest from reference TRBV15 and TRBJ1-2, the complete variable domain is DAMVIQNPRYQVTQFGKPVTLSCSQTLNHNVMYWYQQKSSQAPKLLFHYYDKDFNNEADTPDNFQSRRPNTSFCFLDIRSPGLGDTAMYLCATSRDKQRFGGYTFGSGTRLTVV.

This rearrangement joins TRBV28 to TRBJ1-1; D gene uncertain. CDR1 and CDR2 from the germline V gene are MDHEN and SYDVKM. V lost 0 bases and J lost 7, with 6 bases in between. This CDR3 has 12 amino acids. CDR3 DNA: TGTGCCAGCAGTTTATGGCAGGATGAAGCTTTCTTT. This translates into CASSLWQDEAFF.

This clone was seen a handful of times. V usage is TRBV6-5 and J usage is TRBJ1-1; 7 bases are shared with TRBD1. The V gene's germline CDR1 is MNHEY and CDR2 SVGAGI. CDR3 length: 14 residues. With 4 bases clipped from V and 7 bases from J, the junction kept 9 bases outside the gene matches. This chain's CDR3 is CASSSNDRVSEAFF. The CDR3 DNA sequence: TGTGCCAGCAGTTCCAATGACAGGGTTAGTGAAGCTTTCTTT.

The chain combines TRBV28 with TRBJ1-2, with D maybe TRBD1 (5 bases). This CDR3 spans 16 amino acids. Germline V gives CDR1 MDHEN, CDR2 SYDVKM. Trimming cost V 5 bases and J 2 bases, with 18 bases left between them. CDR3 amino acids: CASSRSSVQGNYGYTF. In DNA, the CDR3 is TGTGCCAGCAGTAGAAGCTCCGTCCAGGGAAACTATGGCTACACCTTC.

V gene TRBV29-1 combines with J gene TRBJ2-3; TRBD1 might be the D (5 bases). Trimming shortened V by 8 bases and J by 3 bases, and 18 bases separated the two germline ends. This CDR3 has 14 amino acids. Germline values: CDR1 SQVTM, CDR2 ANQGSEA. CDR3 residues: CSSGRERVTDTQYF. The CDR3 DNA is TGCAGCTCAGGCAGGGAAAGGGTGACAGATACGCAGTATTTT.